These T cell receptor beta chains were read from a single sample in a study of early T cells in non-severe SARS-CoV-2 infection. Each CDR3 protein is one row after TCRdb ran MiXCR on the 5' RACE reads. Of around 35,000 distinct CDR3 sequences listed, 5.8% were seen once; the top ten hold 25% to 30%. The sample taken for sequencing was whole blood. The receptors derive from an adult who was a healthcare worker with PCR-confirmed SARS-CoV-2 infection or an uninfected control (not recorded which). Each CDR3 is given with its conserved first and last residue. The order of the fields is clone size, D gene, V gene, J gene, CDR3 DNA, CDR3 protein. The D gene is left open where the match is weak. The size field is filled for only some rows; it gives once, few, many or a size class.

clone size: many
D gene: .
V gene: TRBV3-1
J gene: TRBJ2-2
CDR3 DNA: TGTGCCAGCAGCGTAATCTCCGGGACAAAGAACACCGGGGAGCTGTTTTTT
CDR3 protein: CASSVISGTKNTGELFF

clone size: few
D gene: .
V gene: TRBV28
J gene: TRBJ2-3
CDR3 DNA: TGTGCCAGCAGTTTATTGGGGGGACAGTATACAGATACGCAGTATTTT
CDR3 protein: CASSLLGGQYTDTQYF

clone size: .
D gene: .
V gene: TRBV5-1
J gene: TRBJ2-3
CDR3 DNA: TGCCCCAGCAGCTTGGAGGGCAGACCGATCCCAGATACGCAGTATTTT
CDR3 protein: CPSSLEGRPIPDTQYF

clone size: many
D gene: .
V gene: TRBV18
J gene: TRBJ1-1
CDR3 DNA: TGTGCCAGCTCCCAAGTCGAGGGGAACACTGAAGCTTTCTTT
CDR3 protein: CASSQVEGNTEAFF

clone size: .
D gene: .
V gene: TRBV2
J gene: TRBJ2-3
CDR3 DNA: TGTGCCAGCAGTCACTCCCTCTCTCGGCCCACAGATACGCAGTATTTT
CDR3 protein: CASSHSLSRPTDTQYF

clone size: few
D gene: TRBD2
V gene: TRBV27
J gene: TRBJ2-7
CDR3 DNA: TGTGCCAGCAGTTTAGGGGTAGCGGGGGGATACGAGCAGTACTTC
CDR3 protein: CASSLGVAGGYEQYF

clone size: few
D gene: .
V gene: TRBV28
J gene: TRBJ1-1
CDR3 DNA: TGTGCCAGCAGCACAATCTTGAACACTGAAGCTTTCTTT
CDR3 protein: CASSTILNTEAFF

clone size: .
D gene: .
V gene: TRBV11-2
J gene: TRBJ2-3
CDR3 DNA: TGTGCCAGCAGCTTAGATCTTGTCACAGATACGCAGTATTTT
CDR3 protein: CASSLDLVTDTQYF

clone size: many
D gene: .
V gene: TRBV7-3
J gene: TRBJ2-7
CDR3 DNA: TGTGCCAGCAGCTCGGGACGGGACTACGAGCAGTACTTC
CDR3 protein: CASSSGRDYEQYF

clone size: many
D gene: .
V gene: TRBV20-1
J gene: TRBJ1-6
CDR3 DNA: TGCAGTGCTAGATTTAGGGCCGATGGATCCCTCCACTTT
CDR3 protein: CSARFRADGSLHF

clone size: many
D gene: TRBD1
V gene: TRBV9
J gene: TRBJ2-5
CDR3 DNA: TGTGCCAGCAGCGTAGCTACAGGGGGCGGGGAGACCCAGTACTTC
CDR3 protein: CASSVATGGGETQYF

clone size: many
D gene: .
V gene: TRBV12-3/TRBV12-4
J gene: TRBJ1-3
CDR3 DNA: TGTGCCAGCAGTTTCGCGGACGGAAACACCATATATTTT
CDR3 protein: CASSFADGNTIYF

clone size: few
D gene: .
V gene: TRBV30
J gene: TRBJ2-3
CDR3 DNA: TGTGCCTACCGTAGGGGAGCGAGTAGCACAGATACGCAGTATTTT
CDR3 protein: CAYRRGASSTDTQYF

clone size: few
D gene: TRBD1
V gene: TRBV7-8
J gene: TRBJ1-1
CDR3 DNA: TGTGCCAGCAGCTTAACAGGGGGCAAAACTGAAGCTTTCTTT
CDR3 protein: CASSLTGGKTEAFF

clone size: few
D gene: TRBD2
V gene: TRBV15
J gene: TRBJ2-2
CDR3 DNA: TGTGCCACCAGCGCAGCGGGGATTGAAACCGGGGAGCTGTTTTTT
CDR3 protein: CATSAAGIETGELFF